A single sample gave rise to the 17 T cell receptor beta chains below, sequenced in a study of CD8 T cells in ankylosing spondylitis (dated 2017 in TCRdb). Study-wide findings and limitations: Blood from ankylosing spondylitis patients appeared to be characterized by a TCR beta motif made up of several highly homologous amino acid variants.

Library preparation used 5' RACE. The sequencer was an Illumina HiSeq 2500. Through fastp at Q25 and MiXCR, TCRdb rebuilt clones from the public reads, retaining in-frame beta chains. Rows with a matching CDR3 protein are joined into one entry that keeps the most common DNA and genes. Here the sample has more than 400,000 distinct CDR3 sequences; roughly 5.2% occur a single time. The top ten clones comprise under 4.5% of the sample. For these TCRs, the target antigens are not known. Sequencing was carried out using blood, either unsorted or a sorted T cell fraction (not recorded which). Source of these receptors: a male donor with ankylosing spondylitis.

This clonotype was recorded at least ten times. The V and J genes are TRBV20-1 and TRBJ1-1; D not resolved. V was shortened by 0 bases and J by 2 bases, with 10 bases between the two germline ends. The CDR3 contains 14 residues. Germline-derived CDR1 and CDR2 are DFQATT and SNEGSKA (reference sequence). CDR3 sequence reads: CSARDLFGNTEAFF. CDR3 DNA sequence: TGCAGTGCTAGAGATCTCTTCGGAAACACTGAAGCTTTCTTT.

This clonotype was seen ten or more times. The chain recombines TRBV7-9 with TRBJ2-7; maybe TRBD1 (6 bases). CDR1 and CDR2 from the germline V gene are SEHNR and FQNEAQ (reference sequence). V lost 5 bases and J lost 6, with 17 bases in between. This CDR3 is 14 amino acids long. The CDR3 spells CASSPDSLGLEQYF. CDR3 DNA sequence: TGTGCCAGCAGCCCGGACAGCCTCGGCCTCGAGCAGTACTTC.

This clonotype occurred many times. The chain is built from TRBV7-9 and TRBJ2-7; 7 bases align to TRBD2. CDR1 SEHNR and CDR2 FQNEAQ come from the germline V gene (reference sequence). The CDR3 covers 15 residues. V shed 4 bases, J shed 2 bases, and the junction held 8 bases outside the gene matches. CDR3 coding DNA: TGTGCCAGCAGCTCCCCAGCGGGAAGTCCCTACGAGCAGTACTTC. Residues: CASSSPAGSPYEQYF. The whole variable domain, filled in from reference TRBV7-9 and TRBJ2-7, reads DTGVSQNPRHKITKRGQNVTFRCDPISEHNRLYWYRQTLGQGPEFLTYFQNEAQLEKSRLLSDRFSAERPKGSFSTLEIQRTEQGDSAMYLCASSSPAGSPYEQYFGPGTRLTVT.

This clonotype was detected only a few times. This clone may be a read error of a much larger clone one base away. This chain joins TRBV7-2 and TRBJ2-1; D is unresolved. V was clipped by 1 base and J by 6 bases, with 4 bases between them. This CDR3 spans 12 amino acids. In germline, CDR1 is SGHTA, CDR2 FQGNSA. CDR3 DNA: TGTGCCAGCAGCTTAGTGTTCAATGAGCAGTTCTTC. It translates to CASSLVFNEQFF.

This clonotype was recorded at least ten times. V gene TRBV4-3 combines with J gene TRBJ1-2; no definite D call. The CDR3 totals 16 residues. Trimming pared 1 base from V and 0 bases from J, leaving 12 bases between. Germline V gene data show CDR1 as LGHNA and CDR2 as YSLEER. CDR3 nucleotide sequence: TGCGCCAGCAGCCAAGGGGTCCGGAGGGCTAACTATGGCTACACCTTC. Protein: CASSQGVRRANYGYTF.

This clonotype has a handful of counts. The chain combines TRBV3-1 with TRBJ2-7, with a possible D match to TRBD2 (5 bases). This CDR3 has 15 amino acids. The V end was cut by 4 bases, the J end by 3 bases, with 16 bases between. Germline values: CDR1 LGHDT, CDR2 YNNKEL (reference sequence). Written as DNA, the CDR3 is TGTGCCAGCAGCCCTCCCGGGAAGTCATACTACGAGCAGTACTTC. As protein: CASSPPGKSYYEQYF.

The rearrangement links TRBV24-1 to TRBJ2-5, with 8 bases matching TRBD1. The CDR3 totals 15 residues. Unmatched junction bases numbered 9, after V lost 5 bases and J lost 5 bases. Looked up from germline, CDR1 is KGHDR and CDR2 is SFDVKD. In DNA, the CDR3 is TGTGCCACCAGTGCTACTGACAGGGGTGGGGAGACCCAGTACTTC. This encodes CATSATDRGGETQYF.

On this clonotype itself: One junction end disagrees with the germline gene, perhaps due to a read error. This sequence joins TRBV7-2 and TRBJ2-7; 8 bases are shared with TRBD1. This CDR3 has 14 amino acids. Germline lookup yields CDR1 SGHTA and CDR2 FQGNSA. This CDR3 is CACRHGQGTYEQYF. DNA of the CDR3: TGTGCCTGCAGACACGGACAGGGAACCTACGAGCAGTACTTC.

This clonotype was observed many times. V gene TRBV25-1 combines with J gene TRBJ2-5; TRBD2 aligns across 11 bases. The CDR3 is 16 amino acids. The germline V gene encodes CDR1 MGHDK and CDR2 SYGVNS. V lost 3 bases to trimming and J lost 0 bases; unmatched junction nucleotides: 3. CDR3 amino acids: CASSDPSGRYQETQYF. The CDR3 DNA reads TGTGCCAGCAGTGATCCTAGCGGGAGGTACCAAGAGACCCAGTACTTC.

The table lists this clonotype with many counts. V gene TRBV6-2 or TRBV6-3 combines with J gene TRBJ2-7; 12 positions agree with TRBD2. Germline V CDR1 and CDR2: MNHEY, SVGEGT. V was clipped by 7 bases and J by 0 bases; unmatched bases: 7. The CDR3 length is 16 residues. The CDR3 DNA is TGTGCCAGCACCCAGGGACTAGCGGGCCACTCCTACGAGCAGTACTTC. This encodes CASTQGLAGHSYEQYF.

There are many counts of this clonotype. The chain uses TRBV20-1 and TRBJ1-4; TRBD1 matches at 9 bases. The CDR3 length is 14 residues. From germline, CDR1 is DFQATT and CDR2 SNEGSKA (reference sequence). Trimming at V came to 2 bases and at J to 7 bases, leaving 5 bases not matched to a gene. The CDR3 DNA follows: TGCAGTGCTAGACGGACAGGGGTGCGTGAAAAACTGTTTTTT. Amino acid sequence: CSARRTGVREKLFF.

This clonotype was seen repeatedly, ten times or more. The chain links TRBV5-1 to TRBJ2-3, with D possibly being TRBD1 (5 bases). Germline V lookup: CDR1 SGHRS, CDR2 YFSETQ. The CDR3 runs to 14 residues. The V and J ends lost 4 bases and 0 bases respectively, with 9 bases between them. The CDR3 spells CASSTTASTDTQYF. The CDR3 bases are TGCGCCAGCAGCACGACAGCTAGCACAGATACGCAGTATTTT.

The chain carries TRBV6-1 and TRBJ1-3; 7 bases match TRBD1. Per germline, CDR1 MNHNS and CDR2 SASEGT. With V trimmed by 7 bases and J by 1 base, 4 bases remained unmatched. The CDR3 totals 14 residues. The CDR3 nucleotides are TGTGCCAGCACCGAGACAGGGTCTGGAAACACCATATATTTT. Residues: CASTETGSGNTIYF.

In its sample, this clonotype was seen many times. CDR3 in DNA: TGTGCCAGCAATACTCCGGGACCTGGGGAGACCCAGTACTTC. This encodes CASNTPGPGETQYF. The chain combines TRBV6-2 or TRBV6-3 with TRBJ2-5, with D perhaps given as TRBD1 or TRBD2 (5 bases each). This CDR3 is built from 14 residues. V lost 7 bases to trimming and J lost 5 bases, with 17 bases between them. Germline V gene data show CDR1 as MNHEY and CDR2 as SVGEGT.

This clonotype was seen at least ten times. The CDR3: CASILSGRALNEQFF. For the CDR3, the DNA is TGTGCCAGCATCCTCAGCGGGAGGGCCTTGAATGAGCAGTTCTTC. The chain links TRBV28 to TRBJ2-1; 10 bases line up with TRBD2. V lost 7 bases and J lost 7; bases outside the gene matches: 10. The CDR3 totals 15 residues. Germline assignment: CDR1 MDHEN and CDR2 SYDVKM.

This clonotype was counted ten times or more. The chain recombines TRBV7-2 with TRBJ2-5; TRBD2 is a possible D gene (5 bases). In germline, CDR1 is SGHTA, CDR2 FQGNSA. The CDR3 is made up of 15 amino acids. Between the trimmed V and J ends, which lost 1 base and 5 bases, there was a span of 14 bases. CDR3 region: CASSLGLDPGETQYF. CDR3 coding DNA: TGTGCCAGCAGCTTAGGTCTGGACCCGGGGGAGACCCAGTACTTC.

This clonotype was seen repeatedly, ten times or more. The chain uses TRBV29-1 and TRBJ2-2; TRBD2 might be the D (5 bases). The CDR3 is made up of 20 amino acids. V was trimmed by 6 bases and J by 5 bases, leaving 34 bases between them. Germline-derived CDR1 and CDR2 are SQVTM and ANQGSEA. The CDR3 DNA reads TGCAGCGTCTCGGGAAGCCCCCTTAAAAGGACTGACCCTCTTACCGGGGAGCTGTTTTTT. Its translation: CSVSGSPLKRTDPLTGELFF.